Included here is one T cell receptor (beta chain) sequence, with context. Its antigen is as yet unknown. The data were obtained in a study of T cell responses to AZD1222 COVID-19 vaccine. Broader study findings: Following two doses of AZD1222, Spike-specific TCR breadth and depth rose. Epitopes outside B.1.351 and B.1.1.7 mutated regions reportedly drew nearly half of spike TCRs. With dominance at 160-218 and 743-854, vaccine-associated CD4 TCRs spanned spike. Females outnumbered males among donors, who were mostly white British; clonal diversity was possibly underestimated.

Profiled with immunoSEQ multiplex PCR; TCRdb holds only in-frame clones, not every one. This table has 100,000 to 150,000 clones, roughly nine tenths appearing once. This TCR was sampled from an adult in good health. This specimen was peripheral blood, taken on day 0 of AZD1222 vaccination.

CDR3 sequence reads: CASSLYRIAAFF. CDR3 nucleotide sequence: TGTGCCAGCAGTTTATACAGGATCGCGGCTTTCTTT. The chain carries TRBV6-2 or TRBV6-3 and TRBJ1-1; possible D gene TRBD1, 5 bases. This CDR3 contains 12 residues. The germline V and J ends were trimmed by 4 bases and 11 bases, with 14 bases remaining between them. The germline V gene encodes CDR1 MNHEY and CDR2 SVGEGT.